The subject of this entry is one T cell receptor beta chain. Original methodology: By means of reference gene primer amplification, nucleated cell counts were estimated. Sequenced by immunoSEQ multiplex PCR; TCRdb stores in-frame clones only, minus some. That table supplies the V and J calls and clone size; D and trimming were determined from the DNA. The table includes a few hundred thousand clones, around nine tenths detected once. The data were obtained in a study of blood T cell repertoires in COVID-19. As for the study in general: COVID-19 samples from acute and convalescent phases originated in the United States, Italy and Spain. Sample material is recorded as cDNA or gDNA derived from T cells, B-cell-depleted T cells, or PBMCs.

J was trimmed by 7 bases and V by 5 bases; bases with no gene match: 5. The germline gives CDR1 LNHDA, CDR2 SQIVND (reference sequence). The CDR3 totals 14 residues. This rearrangement joins TRBV19 to TRBJ1-6; TRBD1 aligns across 7 bases. The sequenced sample consisted of peripheral blood. This TCR derives from a human donor in a cohort sampled during active COVID-19. CDR3 sequence: CASSVQGVNSPLHF. CDR3 DNA sequence: TGTGCCAGTAGTGTTCAGGGGGTGAATTCACCCCTCCACTTT.